This T cell receptor beta chain is drawn from a study of T cells in narcolepsy. Study outcomes and limitations: Autoreactive clonotypes reportedly recurred in blood of same and different patients, not controls. Autoreactive HCRT-specific and TRIB2-specific clonotypes were marked in same-patient CSF-versus-blood CD4+ comparisons.

Germline CDR1 and CDR2: ENHRY and SYGVKD. This CDR3 has 13 amino acids. V lost 7 bases, J lost 0 bases, and 8 bases lay in between. Comment on this clone: Its antigen is currently unknown.

Here immunoSEQ multiplex PCR was the method, and the copy in TCRdb shows in-frame clones only, minus some. This table has about 32,000 clones, roughly 77% appearing once. The V gene is TRBV10-3, the J gene TRBJ2-3; tentative D call: TRBD2 (5 bases). The sequence was obtained from a human donor with narcolepsy. Sequencing was performed on CD45RA- memory CD4+ T cells from PBMCs. The CDR3 loop is CAINGGSTDTQYF. The DNA of the CDR3 is TGTGCCATCAATGGCGGGAGCACAGATACGCAGTATTTT.